These T cell receptor beta chains were read from a single sample in a study of T cell repertoires in cytomegalovirus infection. TCRdb used MiXCR to reprocess the reads, holding one entry per CDR3 protein. The sample includes 450,000 to 650,000 distinct CDR3 sequences, more than 20% seen only once; the top ten take roughly 13%. Sample: PBMCs. These receptors were obtained from a human donor in good health (CMV status not recorded). Some clones in this sample may be carry-over from other donors' samples. The CDR3 runs from the conserved cysteine through the conserved F or W. Each record gives: CDR3 DNA, CDR3 protein, J gene, clone size, D gene, V gene. The D gene is left open where the match is weak. Only part of the rows carry a size: once, few, many, or a class if the clone is expanded.

TGTGCCAGCAGTTTCCAATCTGGAAACACCATATATTTT | CASSFQSGNTIYF | TRBJ1-3 | NA | NA | TRBV6-5
TGTGCCACCCTAAAAGCGGTCAGCACAGATACGCAGTATTTT | CATLKAVSTDTQYF | TRBJ2-3 | few | NA | TRBV10-3
TGCAGTGCTAGGGCCCTGGGTCATCGCCAAGAGACCCAGTACTTC | CSARALGHRQETQYF | TRBJ2-5 | NA | NA | TRBV20-1
TGTGCCAGCAGAGGACAGGGCGCTCTCGGGGCCAACGTCCTGACTTTC | CASRGQGALGANVLTF | TRBJ2-6 | NA | TRBD1 | TRBV6-2/TRBV6-3
TGTGCCAGCAGCCGCACCCCTGGGGACCAGCCCCAGCATTTT | CASSRTPGDQPQHF | TRBJ1-5 | many | NA | TRBV7-2
TGTGCCAGCTCACAGGGGACAGGGACCTACGAGCAGTACTTC | CASSQGTGTYEQYF | TRBJ2-7 | NA | TRBD1 | TRBV18
TGTGCCAGCAGCTTGCAGGGGATAGGACCAACTAATGAAAAACTGTTTTTT | CASSLQGIGPTNEKLFF | TRBJ1-4 | NA | NA | TRBV5-6
TGTGCCAGCAGCGCCGCAGGGTCAAGCGGCACTGAAGCTTTCTTT | CASSAAGSSGTEAFF | TRBJ1-1 | few | NA | TRBV5-4
TGTGCCAGCAGCCAAAACCCTAGCTATCAGCCCCAGCATTTT | CASSQNPSYQPQHF | TRBJ1-5 | NA | NA | TRBV12-3/TRBV12-4
TGTGCCATCAGTGCTGCTAGCGGGAGGGAAGAGACCCAGTACTTC | CAISAASGREETQYF | TRBJ2-5 | few | TRBD2 | TRBV10-3
TGTGCCAGCAGCTTAGCGTTGGGTATTGGTACGCAGTATTTT | CASSLALGIGTQYF | TRBJ2-3 | NA | NA | TRBV11-2
TGTGCCAGCAGGTCTACAGGACAAACCACTGAAGCTTTCTTT | CASRSTGQTTEAFF | TRBJ1-1 | many | NA | TRBV7-2
TGTGCCAGCAGTAGCGGCACAGGGGGGACCCAGTACTTC | CASSSGTGGTQYF | TRBJ2-5 | NA | TRBD1 | TRBV12-3/TRBV12-4
TGTGCCAGCAGCTTACAGACAGCAGTCCAAGAGACCCAGTACTTC | CASSLQTAVQETQYF | TRBJ2-5 | many | NA | TRBV7-2
TGTGCCAGCAGTTACTCGATCAGTACCTATTCCTACGAGCAGTACTTC | CASSYSISTYSYEQYF | TRBJ2-7 | NA | NA | TRBV6-8
TGTGCCACCAGTGAGCACGGTAACACTGAAGCTTTCTTT | CATSEHGNTEAFF | TRBJ1-1 | NA | NA | TRBV24-1
TGTGCCAGTAGTATCCGGCTAGCGGGAGGCCCCTTGGGTGAGCAGTTCTTC | CASSIRLAGGPLGEQFF | TRBJ2-1 | NA | TRBD2 | TRBV19
TGTGCCACCGGTCCTGTATATAGCGGGCACAATGAGCAGTTCTTC | CATGPVYSGHNEQFF | TRBJ2-1 | few | TRBD2 | TRBV6-2/TRBV6-3
TGTGCCAGTCTAGCGGGAGTGACAGATACGCAGTATTTT | CASLAGVTDTQYF | TRBJ2-3 | many | TRBD2 | TRBV7-8
TGTGCCAGCAGCGCCAGCACTAGCTGGCGGCAGTTCTTC | CASSASTSWRQFF | TRBJ2-1 | many | NA | TRBV7-6
TGTGCCAGCAGCCTAGCGACGACTAGCGGGAGTATGGATGAGCAGTTCTTC | CASSLATTSGSMDEQFF | TRBJ2-1 | many | TRBD2 | TRBV7-3
TGCGCCAGCAGCGCGGGGACGGCTGGGTATGGCTACACCTTC | CASSAGTAGYGYTF | TRBJ1-2 | few | NA | TRBV4-3
TGTGCCAGCAGTCCCATCCGTCCCGGAGGGGAATCCTACAATGAGCAGTTCTTC | CASSPIRPGGESYNEQFF | TRBJ2-1 | NA | NA | TRBV12-3/TRBV12-4
TGCAGCGTTGAAAAAGGACCTAGCTTCACAGATACGCAGTATTTT | CSVEKGPSFTDTQYF | TRBJ2-3 | NA | NA | TRBV29-1
TGTGCCAGCAGCCAAGCTCAACAGGGCTCGATCGACGAGCAGTACTTC | CASSQAQQGSIDEQYF | TRBJ2-7 | few | NA | TRBV14
TGTGCCAGCAGCCGGCTGGGGTCCAGTGAAGCTTTCTTT | CASSRLGSSEAFF | TRBJ1-1 | NA | NA | TRBV7-6
TGTGCCAGCAGTCGCATCACGGGAGACGCCGGGGAGCTGTTTTTT | CASSRITGDAGELFF | TRBJ2-2 | NA | NA | TRBV2
TGTGCCAGCAGCTTATCTGCAAACTATGGCTACACCTTC | CASSLSANYGYTF | TRBJ1-2 | many | NA | TRBV11-2
TGCAGTGCTATGGGACTAGCGGGAGCGACAGATACGCAGTATTTT | CSAMGLAGATDTQYF | TRBJ2-3 | few | TRBD2 | TRBV20-1
TGCGCCAGCAGCCAAGTGCACCTGGCCTATGGCTACACCTTC | CASSQVHLAYGYTF | TRBJ1-2 | few | NA | TRBV4-3
TGCAGTGCTAAATTGACAGGGAATGAGCAGTTCTTC | CSAKLTGNEQFF | TRBJ2-1 | few | TRBD1 | TRBV20-1
TGCGCCAGCAGCCAAGGCTTTGTGTTAGCGGGAGGTTCATACAATGAGCAGTTCTTC | CASSQGFVLAGGSYNEQFF | TRBJ2-1 | many | TRBD2 | TRBV4-3
TGTGCCACCAGTGAGGAAAACATTCAGTACTTC | CATSEENIQYF | TRBJ2-4 | few | NA | TRBV24-1
TGTGCCAGCAGTACCAAGGGGGGAGGGCATCAGCCCCAGCATTTT | CASSTKGGGHQPQHF | TRBJ1-5 | many | NA | TRBV7-2
TGTGCCAGCAGGACAGGGGGTGACACCGGGGAGCTGTTTTTT | CASRTGGDTGELFF | TRBJ2-2 | NA | TRBD1 | TRBV6-2/TRBV6-3
TGTGCCAGCAGTCCGCCTAGGGACAGGACGACAGATACGCAGTATTTT | CASSPPRDRTTDTQYF | TRBJ2-3 | few | TRBD1 | TRBV6-5
TGTGCCAGCGCTATAGGGGCGGCTGAAAAACAGTTTTTT | CASAIGAAEKQFF | TRBJ1-4 | many | NA | TRBV6-1
TGCGCCAGCAGCCCGAGCGGCTCCAGCGGAGATACGCAGTATTTT | CASSPSGSSGDTQYF | TRBJ2-3 | NA | NA | TRBV4-1
TGTGCCAGCAGCTTAACCCCGAACACTGAAGCTTTCTTT | CASSLTPNTEAFF | TRBJ1-1 | many | NA | TRBV7-6
TGTGCCAGCAGCTCAGGACAGGAGGGGACCCAGTACTTC | CASSSGQEGTQYF | TRBJ2-5 | NA | NA | TRBV13
TGTGCCAGCAGTTACTCGAAGTCGCGGGGGAGCTACGAGCAGTACTTC | CASSYSKSRGSYEQYF | TRBJ2-7 | few | TRBD2 | TRBV6-5
TGTGCCAGCAGTGGGCGGACAGGGTATAGCAATCAGCCCCAGCATTTT | CASSGRTGYSNQPQHF | TRBJ1-5 | NA | TRBD1 | TRBV2
TGTGCCAGCAGCCTTATGGGCCAAACAGCGGTAGGACGGGAGGGGGAGACCCAGTACTTC | CASSLMGQTAVGREGETQYF | TRBJ2-5 | NA | TRBD2 | TRBV28
TGTGCCAGCAGGGTGGGGAGTGAAAAACTGTTTTTT | CASRVGSEKLFF | TRBJ1-4 | NA | NA | TRBV28
TGTGCCAGCGGACTGACGGGCACAGATACGCAGTATTTT | CASGLTGTDTQYF | TRBJ2-3 | NA | NA | TRBV6-1
TGTGCCAGCAGCCGACTGACAGGGCTTGACTATGGCTACACCTTC | CASSRLTGLDYGYTF | TRBJ1-2 | NA | TRBD1 | TRBV11-3
TGTGCCAGTTCTTTGGGACGGAAAGAAGCTTTCTTT | CASSLGRKEAFF | TRBJ1-1 | NA | NA | TRBV6-1
TGTGCCAGCTCTAGCGGGGCCGGGACGATGAACACTGAAGCTTTCTTT | CASSSGAGTMNTEAFF | TRBJ1-1 | many | NA | TRBV28
TGTGCCAGCGCGAGCACAGATACGCAGTATTTT | CASASTDTQYF | TRBJ2-3 | few | NA | TRBV7-9
TGTGCCAGCAGCTCTTGGGACAGCTACAATGAGCAGTTCTTC | CASSSWDSYNEQFF | TRBJ2-1 | NA | TRBD1 | TRBV7-8
TGTGCCAGCTCACCACGGACGGGACAGGGTGTGGAGTACACTGAAGCTTTCTTT | CASSPRTGQGVEYTEAFF | TRBJ1-1 | few | TRBD1 | TRBV18